The 15 T cell receptor beta chains presented below share a single source sample, sequenced in a study of CD8+CD57+ T cells in acquired aplastic anemia. The template for TCR beta VDJ and CDR3 sequence profiling was genomic DNA. MiXCR, applied by TCRdb to the reads, yields one record per CDR3 protein. The repertoire holds just over 150,000 distinct CDR3 sequences, 45% to 50% seen once, with about 31% in the top ten. Sequencing involved patients with CD8+CD57+ cell expansion previously shown by flow cytometry. The sequenced material came from sorted CD4+, CD8+, or CD8+CD57+ T cells (not recorded which) from PBMCs. The source of these receptors is a human donor with aplastic anemia.

The chain recombines TRBV24-1 with TRBJ2-7; 8 bases are a match to TRBD1. CDR3 length equals 14 residues. Germline V gene lookup returns CDR1 KGHDR and CDR2 SFDVKD. V lost 3 bases to trimming and J lost 5 bases; unmatched junction nucleotides: 5. The CDR3 region has the DNA TGTGCCACCAGTGATCCCGGACAGGGCAACGAGCAGTACTTC. It codes for CATSDPGQGNEQYF.

This clonotype was seen many times. The J gene is TRBJ1-1, the V gene TRBV5-1, with 8 bases aligning to TRBD1. The CDR3 is 18 residues long. The trim removed 2 bases at V and 5 bases at J, leaving 17 bases unmatched. CDR1 is SGHRS, CDR2 YFSETQ, per germline. DNA for the CDR3: TGCGCCAGCAGCTTATCGGGACAGGCTACTGTACTCCGAACTGAAGCTTTCTTT. Its translation is CASSLSGQATVLRTEAFF.

This clonotype was detected many times. The J gene is TRBJ2-5, the V gene TRBV4-1; no firm D call. CDR1 MGHRA and CDR2 YSYEKL come from the germline V gene. V dropped 6 bases and J dropped 5 bases, with 13 bases sitting between them. The CDR3 has 13 residues. CDR3 region: CASRKRREETQYF. DNA for the CDR3: TGCGCCAGCAGGAAAAGGAGAGAGGAGACCCAGTACTTC.

This clonotype was seen more than once but under ten times. The CDR3 region has the DNA TGTGCCAGCAGCGTAGGTTTAGCGGGCCACGACGAGCAGTACTTC. The encoded protein is CASSVGLAGHDEQYF. This sequence joins TRBV9 and TRBJ2-7; 7 bases fit TRBD2. This CDR3 comprises 15 residues. J was trimmed by 5 bases and V by 0 bases; bases with no gene match: 8. The V gene's germline CDR1 is SGDLS and CDR2 YYNGEE.

This chain uses TRBV5-4 with TRBJ1-2; D ambiguous. The length of the CDR3 is 13 residues. Trimming took 3 bases from V and 9 from J, leaving 15 bases between them. CDR1 is SGHNT and CDR2 is YYREEE in the germline V gene (reference sequence). CDR3 in DNA: TGTGCCAGCAGCTCCTCTATCACCGGAAGCTACACCTTC. It encodes CASSSSITGSYTF.

The chain has TRBV4-1 and TRBJ2-1; 10 bases match TRBD2. The junction had 8 bases not matched to a gene; V was cut back by 0 bases and J by 6 bases. The germline gives CDR1 MGHRA, CDR2 YSYEKL. This CDR3 has 17 amino acids. The CDR3 region is CASSQDLALAGINEQFF. The CDR3 DNA reads TGCGCCAGCAGCCAAGATCTTGCACTAGCGGGAATCAATGAGCAGTTCTTC.

The CDR3 protein is CASRQDSLPQGYTF. The CDR3 DNA reads TGTGCCAGCAGACAGGACAGCCTTCCTCAAGGCTACACCTTC. The chain couples TRBV5-5 to TRBJ1-2, with D possibly TRBD1 on 6 matching bases. Trimming stripped 5 bases from V and 8 bases from J, with 19 bases between. CDR3 length: 14 residues. The germline CDR1 and CDR2 sequences are SGHKS and YYEKEE (reference sequence). The entire variable domain, with the rest obtained from reference TRBV5-5 and TRBJ1-2, is as follows: DAGVTQSPTHLIKTRGQQVTLRCSPISGHKSVSWYQQVLGQGPQFIFQYYEKEERGRGNFPDRFSARQFPNYSSELNVNALLLGDSALYLCASRQDSLPQGYTFGSGTRLTVV.

In regard to this clonotype: This may arise from a read error, as a much more abundant clone is one base away. The rearrangement links TRBV7-4 to TRBJ1-3, with unresolved D. The CDR3 totals 12 residues. From germline, CDR1 is SGHVT and CDR2 SQSDAQ. The CDR3 DNA follows: TGTGCCAGCAGCCCCCCGGAGAACACCACATATTTT. Its translation: CASSPPENTTYF.

V is TRBV2 and J is TRBJ1-4, with no clear D. The CDR3 contains 11 residues. Germline CDR1 SNHLY, CDR2 FYNNEI. Trimming removed 7 bases from V and 5 bases from J, with 5 bases in between. CDR3 DNA sequence: TGTGCCAGCAACCTAAATGAAAAACTGTTTTTT. Translated, it gives CASNLNEKLFF.

V gene TRBV20-1 combines with J gene TRBJ2-5; 7 nucleotides agree with TRBD2. With V trimmed by 3 bases and J by 3 bases, 16 bases remained unmatched. The CDR3 covers 17 residues. The V gene's germline CDR1 is DFQATT and CDR2 SNEGSKA (reference sequence). The CDR3, as DNA: TGCAGTGCTAGCGCGCTCTCGTCGCGGGAGATTGAAGAGACCCAGTACTTC. Translating gives CSASALSSREIEETQYF.

The rearrangement uses TRBV24-1 and TRBJ2-1, with 7 bases aligning to TRBD1. Unmatched junction bases numbered 15, after V lost 5 bases and J lost 6 bases. CDR3 length: 17 amino acids. CDR1 is KGHDR, CDR2 SFDVKD, per germline. The CDR3 region is CATSGPRTGVRFNEQFF. The CDR3, as DNA: TGTGCCACCAGTGGCCCAAGGACAGGAGTCCGATTCAATGAGCAGTTCTTC.

This clonotype has just a few counts. The rearrangement links TRBV11-2 to TRBJ1-1; 9 nucleotides match TRBD1. J gave up 4 bases and V 4 bases, and 4 bases lay outside the gene matches. This CDR3 spans 14 amino acids. In germline, CDR1 is SGHAT, CDR2 FQNNGV. The CDR3 loop is CASSSHRGPTEAFF. The CDR3, as DNA: TGTGCCAGCAGCTCACACAGGGGGCCCACTGAAGCTTTCTTT.

This clonotype occurred many times. The J gene is TRBJ2-7, the V gene TRBV7-9; 7 positions match TRBD2. This CDR3 region has 15 residues. J gave up 7 bases and V 5 bases, and 14 bases lay outside the gene matches. Germline V CDR1 and CDR2: SEHNR, FQNEAQ (reference sequence). The CDR3 spells CASSLHRAGLEEQYF. The CDR3 DNA is TGTGCCAGCAGCCTCCATAGAGCGGGACTGGAGGAGCAGTACTTC.

The CDR3 DNA sequence: TGTGCCACCAGTGACTCGCTGACAGGGGATACGCAGTATTTT. This gives the protein CATSDSLTGDTQYF. The rearrangement links TRBV24-1 to TRBJ2-3, with 7 nucleotides matching TRBD1. CDR1 KGHDR and CDR2 SFDVKD come from the germline V gene. J lost 6 bases, V lost 4 bases, and 6 bases had no gene match. This CDR3 spans 14 amino acids.

The CDR3 sequence is CASSLGTTTYEQYF. The DNA of the CDR3 is TGTGCCAGCAGCCTCGGTACTACGACCTACGAGCAGTACTTC. The genes are TRBV14 and TRBJ2-7; D is unresolved. This CDR3 has 14 residues. Germline CDR1 and CDR2: SGHDN and FVKESK. Trimming pared 4 bases from V and 2 bases from J, leaving 12 bases between.